This T cell receptor (beta chain) was retrieved from a study of cytomegalovirus exposure and HLA in healthy donors. Trimming took 5 bases from V and 5 from J; bases not matched to a gene: 7. Germline V CDR1 and CDR2: MGHRA, YSYEKL. CDR3 size: 15 residues. Use of 60 Vbeta and 13 Jbeta primers characterized the PCR. Measured with immunoSEQ multiplex PCR; TCRdb has only the in-frame clones, and not every one. The sample lists 150,000 to 200,000 clones; around 82% were seen once. Study-wide points: Altogether, about 160 TCR beta chains were recorded as cytomegalovirus-associated. With later analysis, a missense DCLRE1C variant became linked to TCR beta V- and J-gene trimming. The CMV antigen specificity of a few CMV-associated chains was confirmed through in vitro analysis.

Points on this clone: Its specificity is not known.

This TCR derives from a boy younger than 18 in good health and CMV-seronegative. The V gene is TRBV4-1, the J gene TRBJ2-2; 8 bases are a match to TRBD1. Specimen: PBMCs. The chain's CDR3 is CASSADRVLTGELFF. The CDR3 coding sequence is TGCGCCAGCAGCGCGGACAGGGTATTAACCGGGGAGCTGTTTTTT.